Sequencing of this T cell receptor (beta chain) was carried out in a study of CD8 T cells in Susac syndrome. The CDR3 extends over 15 amino acids. About 0.5 to 1 ug RNA was reverse transcribed with random hexamers. A multiplex approach, immunoSEQ multiplex PCR, amplified TCR beta CDR3 across 54 Vbeta and 13 Jbeta. TCRdb redid the calling of the immunoSEQ multiplex PCR reads with MiXCR, one entry per CDR3 protein. The table has roughly 140,000 distinct CDR3 sequences, about 94% seen once. The sequencing sample was made of CD4+ T cells from PBMCs. The receptor was derived from a human donor with Susac syndrome. The rearrangement links TRBV21-1 to TRBJ1-1; no DNA check was done on the table's D call, TRBD1. TRBV21-1 represents a pseudogene. In DNA, the CDR3 is TGTGCCAGCAGCAAAGGACAGAGAATGAACACTGAAGCTTTCTTT. Amino acids: CASSKGQRMNTEAFF.